The text below deals with one TCR beta chain. One end of the junction varies from germline; a read error may be responsible. Additional DNA sequences in this sample encode the identical CDR3. Some clones are missing from TCRdb's copy, which holds only in-frame ones; the method was immunoSEQ multiplex PCR. The table includes 35,000 to 50,000 clones, around 96% detected once. This entry belongs to a study of graft-versus-host responses after intestinal transplantation. Turning to the study itself: Multivisceral, liver-intestinal, or isolated intestinal transplants were given to recipients.

This CDR3 is 14 amino acids long. Germline V lookup: CDR1 MNHEY, CDR2 SVGAGI. The sequences come from PBMCs, collected approximately 360 days after intestinal transplant. V and J are TRBV6-5 and TRBJ2-2, with D perhaps matching TRBD1 (5 bases). This clonotype was obtained from a human patient who received an intestinal transplant, so some T cells may come from the graft donor. For the CDR3, the DNA is TGCGCCAGCAGTTACAAGGGGTTTCGAGGGGAGCTGTTTTTT. Translating gives CASSYKGFRGELFF.